The 22 T cell receptor beta chains below come from one sample, sequenced in a study of blood T cell repertoires in COVID-19. Sequencing was performed with immunoSEQ multiplex PCR; in TCRdb, only in-frame clones are kept and a portion is missing. Among approximately 89,000 clones listed, 80% to 95% were seen once. The material sequenced was peripheral blood. The receptors were sampled from a woman aged 60-75 years with active COVID-19.

V and J are TRBV7-8 and TRBJ1-2; D is unclear. The CDR3 has 13 amino acids. Deletions cut 5 bases from V and 4 bases from J, with 11 bases between. Germline V gives CDR1 SGHVS, CDR2 FQNEAQ. The CDR3 spells CASSPTAIYGYTF. CDR3 nucleotide sequence: TGTGCCAGCAGCCCAACAGCAATCTATGGCTACACCTTC.

The CDR3: CASGRDSYEQYF. The CDR3 DNA follows: TGTGCTAGTGGGCGGGACAGCTACGAGCAGTACTTC. This chain uses TRBV12-5 with TRBJ2-7; the D gene is possibly TRBD1 (7 bases). Germline V gene data show CDR1 as LGHNT and CDR2 as FRNRAP. The CDR3 runs to 12 residues. Trimming took off 6 bases at V and 3 bases at J, with 9 bases between the two ends.

V is TRBV7-8 and J is TRBJ2-3, with TRBD2 matching 7 bases. The CDR3 consists of 14 residues. Germline values: CDR1 SGHVS, CDR2 FQNEAQ. The V and J ends lost 4 bases and 5 bases, in that order; junction bases with no gene match: 6. The CDR3: CASSSAGRGDTQYF. The CDR3, as DNA: TGTGCCAGCAGCTCAGCGGGAAGGGGAGATACGCAGTATTTT.

The chain joins TRBV24-1 to TRBJ2-2, with a tentative D call TRBD2 (6 bases). The CDR3 is 15 amino acids. V lost 4 bases and J 4 bases, leaving 12 bases between the germline ends. CDR1 and CDR2 from the germline V gene are KGHDR and SFDVKD. Written as DNA, the CDR3 is TGTGCCACCAGTGAACGGGAGTGGACCACCGGGGAGCTGTTTTTT. It is translated as CATSEREWTTGELFF.

The genes are TRBV29-1 and TRBJ1-1, with 8 bases identical to TRBD1. The V segment lost 7 bases and the J segment 5 bases; nucleotides outside the gene matches: 9. The CDR3 consists of 13 residues. The germline CDR1 and CDR2 sequences are SQVTM and ANQGSEA. The chain's CDR3 is CSGGDRQKTEAFF. The CDR3 DNA reads as TGCAGCGGAGGGGACAGGCAAAAAACTGAAGCTTTCTTT.

This chain joins TRBV9 and TRBJ1-1, with a tentative D call TRBD1 (5 bases). This CDR3 has 15 amino acids. The V gene lost 3 bases and the J gene lost 1 base, with 13 bases spanning the gap. CDR1 is SGDLS, CDR2 YYNGEE, per germline. CDR3 in amino acids: CASSAGTPGNTEAFF. CDR3 coding DNA: TGTGCCAGCAGCGCGGGGACTCCGGGGAACACTGAAGCTTTCTTT.

The chain combines TRBV11-3 with TRBJ2-7, with 11 positions matching TRBD2. The CDR3 loop spans 16 amino acids. Germline V gives CDR1 SGHNT, CDR2 YENEEA. Trimming at V came to 2 bases and at J to 4 bases, leaving 7 bases not matched to a gene. The CDR3 is CASSLPELAGEYEQYF. The CDR3 bases are TGTGCCAGCAGCTTACCCGAACTAGCGGGGGAATACGAGCAGTACTTC.

The V gene is TRBV13, the J gene TRBJ1-6; TRBD1 matches at 8 bases. Germline assignment: CDR1 PRHDT and CDR2 FYEKMQ (reference sequence). The CDR3 spans 15 residues. The V and J ends lost 6 bases and 7 bases, in that order; junction bases with no gene match: 8. CDR3 nucleotide sequence: TGTGCCAGCAGGGACCGGACAGGGATGAATTCACCCCTCCACTTT. This translates into CASRDRTGMNSPLHF.

This clone was observed once. Other DNA sequences in this specimen translate into the identical CDR3. This chain links TRBV3-1 (or the pseudogene TRBV3-2) with TRBJ1-2; D gene uncertain. Trimming took off 3 bases at V and 4 bases at J, with 9 bases between the two ends. The CDR3 spans 13 residues. CDR1 is LGHDT, CDR2 YNNKEL, per germline (reference sequence). CDR3 DNA sequence: TGTGCCAGCAGCCAGGGCCAATCCTATGGCTACACCTTC. This gives the protein CASSQGQSYGYTF.

The chain recombines TRBV12-3 or TRBV12-4 with TRBJ1-5, with D perhaps matching TRBD1 (5 bases). The V and J ends lost 6 bases and 4 bases respectively, with 10 bases between them. The CDR3 extends over 13 amino acids. The CDR3 loop is CASRGEGNQPQHF. The CDR3 DNA reads as TGTGCCAGCAGAGGGGAGGGGAATCAGCCCCAGCATTTT.

The chain is built from TRBV11-2 and TRBJ2-2; D gene unclear. V was cut by 2 bases and J by 1 base, with 5 bases left in between. Per the germline V gene, CDR1 is SGHAT and CDR2 is FQNNGV. CDR3 size: 14 residues. Here the CDR3 DNA reads TGTGCCAGCAGCTTATCCTTGAACACCGGGGAGCTGTTTTTT. This codes for CASSLSLNTGELFF.

The chain employs TRBV2 and TRBJ1-6, with 7 bases aligning to TRBD1. Per germline, CDR1 SNHLY and CDR2 FYNNEI. The CDR3 contains 15 residues. Trimming cost V 1 base and J 8 bases; bases outside gene matches: 5. The CDR3 reads CASSEGPGGYSPLHF. CDR3 nucleotides: TGTGCCAGCAGTGAAGGCCCAGGGGGGTATTCACCCCTCCACTTT.

V is TRBV6-2 or TRBV6-3 and J is TRBJ1-5; 10 positions agree with TRBD1. CDR3 length: 14 residues. Germline-derived CDR1 and CDR2 are MNHEY and SVGEGT. The V gene end was trimmed by 5 bases and the J gene end by 4 bases; junction bases not matched to a gene: 2. The CDR3 region has the DNA TGTGCCAGCAGTAGACAGGGGGCGAATCAGCCCCAGCATTTT. Its protein is CASSRQGANQPQHF.

CDR3: CASSRVLGSNQPQHF. The CDR3 DNA follows: TGTGCCAGTAGCAGGGTGCTGGGGAGCAATCAGCCCCAGCATTTT. The chain employs TRBV19 and TRBJ1-5; tentatively, D is TRBD1 (5 bases). V was cut by 6 bases and J by 1 base, with 13 bases left in between. Germline values: CDR1 LNHDA, CDR2 SQIVND (reference sequence). There are 15 residues in the CDR3.

This rearrangement joins TRBV2 to TRBJ1-5, with 10 bases aligning to TRBD1. CDR3 size: 14 residues. Germline loops: CDR1 SNHLY, CDR2 FYNNEI. J gave up 2 bases and V 6 bases, and 1 base lay outside the gene matches. The CDR3 DNA follows: TGTGCCAGCAGAGGGACAGGGGGCAATCAGCCCCAGCATTTT. It yields the protein CASRGTGGNQPQHF.

This chain links TRBV6-5 with TRBJ1-5; 10 nucleotides agree with TRBD1. Losses at the gene ends were 8 bases for V and 8 bases for J; bases not matched to a gene: 9. The CDR3 totals 14 residues. The germline CDR1 and CDR2 sequences are MNHEY and SVGAGI. CDR3 bases: TGTGCCAGCGCCGGGACAGGGGTAAGTGAGCCCCAGCATTTT. Protein sequence: CASAGTGVSEPQHF.

The chain carries TRBV19 and TRBJ1-4, with D possibly being TRBD1 (6 bases). V lost 1 base and J lost 0, with 9 bases in between. The CDR3 has 16 amino acids. The V gene's germline CDR1 is LNHDA and CDR2 SQIVND (reference sequence). The CDR3 region is CASSIGDTSTNEKLFF. CDR3 coding DNA: TGTGCCAGTAGTATAGGGGACACCTCAACTAATGAAAAACTGTTTTTT.

The chain is built from TRBV3-1 (or the pseudogene TRBV3-2) and TRBJ2-1; no firm D call. V was pared by 7 bases and J by 5 bases, with 12 bases between. The germline V gene has CDR1 LGHDT and CDR2 YNNKEL (reference sequence). The CDR3 extends over 13 amino acids. CDR3: CASMATPDNEQFF. Here the CDR3 DNA reads TGTGCCAGCATGGCGACTCCGGACAATGAGCAGTTCTTC.

CDR3 DNA sequence: TGTGCCAGCAGCCCCGGGACAGGGGACGAGCAGTTCTTC. This translates into CASSPGTGDEQFF. This rearrangement joins TRBV11-3 to TRBJ2-1, with 10 bases aligning to TRBD1. The CDR3 consists of 13 residues. V dropped 5 bases and J dropped 10; count of bases not matched to a gene: 5. In germline, CDR1 is SGHNT, CDR2 YENEEA. Supplemented by reference TRBV11-3 and TRBJ2-1, the full variable domain reads EAGVVQSPRYKIIEKKQPVAFWCNPISGHNTLYWYLQNLGQGPELLIRYENEEAVDDSQLPKDRFSAERLKGVDSTLKIQPAELGDSAVYLCASSPGTGDEQFFGPGTRLTVL.

The CDR3 sequence: CASNGGQGSSEKLFF. Written as DNA, the CDR3 is TGTGCCAGCAACGGGGGACAGGGAAGTTCTGAAAAACTGTTTTTT. The chain recombines TRBV7-9 with TRBJ1-4, with 9 bases fitting TRBD1. The CDR3 spans 15 residues. The ends lost 7 bases at V and 7 bases at J; junction bases unmatched: 10. The germline V gene has CDR1 SEHNR and CDR2 FQNEAQ (reference sequence). The complete variable domain, with remaining parts taken from reference TRBV7-9 and TRBJ1-4, reads DTGVSQNPRHKITKRGQNVTFRCDPISEHNRLYWYRQTLGQGPEFLTYFQNEAQLEKSRLLSDRFSAERPKGSFSTLEIQRTEQGDSAMYLCASNGGQGSSEKLFFGSGTQLSVL.

This chain's CDR3 is CASFSGKGQGTEAFF. Written as DNA, the CDR3 is TGTGCCAGCTTCTCAGGGAAGGGGCAGGGCACTGAAGCTTTCTTT. The gene calls are TRBV6-5 and TRBJ1-1; a weak D match, TRBD1 (5 bases). This CDR3 region has 15 residues. Germline assignment: CDR1 MNHEY and CDR2 SVGAGI. Trimming took off 8 bases at V and 4 bases at J, with 20 bases between the two ends.

The J gene is TRBJ2-2, the V gene TRBV5-6; no firm D call. Germline V gene data show CDR1 as SGHDT and CDR2 as YYEEEE. The ends were cut back, 3 bases at V and 4 bases at J, with 7 bases in the middle. CDR3 length: 13 residues. CDR3 region: CASSSLSTGELFF. CDR3 in DNA: TGTGCCAGCAGCTCCCTCAGCACCGGGGAGCTGTTTTTT.